This T cell receptor (beta chain) was captured in a study of OX40 agonist ivuxolimab in advanced cancers. About the study: Patient treatment consisted of intravenous ivuxolimab administration every 2 weeks at 0.01 to 10 mg/kg. Those enrolled were less than 85% male, with a mean age of about 66 years and ages from roughly 20 to 85. Patients undergoing dose escalation presented with hepatocellular carcinoma, melanoma, renal cell or head and neck cancer.

The V end lost 7 bases, the J end lost 6 bases, and 10 bases lay between the germline ends. The CDR3 has 12 amino acids. CDR1 is SGHAT, CDR2 FQDESV, per germline (reference sequence). Only in-frame clones appear in the TCRdb table, and some are missing; sequencing was by immunoSEQ multiplex PCR. The sample shows 45,000 to 65,000 clones, roughly four fifths of them seen only once. V is TRBV11-1 and J is TRBJ2-1; D gene uncertain. Specimen: CD4+ or CD8+ T cells sorted from blood, collected in a trial of the OX40 agonist ivuxolimab. The receptor was derived from an adult with an advanced solid tumor such as melanoma, head and neck, liver or kidney cancer. As DNA, the CDR3 is TGTGCCAGCACTTTCAATGGCAATGAGCAGTTCTTC. Translation gives CASTFNGNEQFF.